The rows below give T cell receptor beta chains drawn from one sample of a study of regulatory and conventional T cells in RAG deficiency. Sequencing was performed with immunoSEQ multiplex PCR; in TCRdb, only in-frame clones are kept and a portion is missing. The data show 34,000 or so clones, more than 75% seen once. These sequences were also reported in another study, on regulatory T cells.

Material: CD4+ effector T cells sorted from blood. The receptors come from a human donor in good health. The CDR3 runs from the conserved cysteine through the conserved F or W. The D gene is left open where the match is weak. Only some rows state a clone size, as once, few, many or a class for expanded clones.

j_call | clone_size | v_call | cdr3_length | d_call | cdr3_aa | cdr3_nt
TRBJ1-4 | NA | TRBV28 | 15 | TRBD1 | CASSLPGQGSEKLFF | TGTGCCAGCAGTTTACCGGGACAGGGGAGTGAAAAACTGTTTTTT
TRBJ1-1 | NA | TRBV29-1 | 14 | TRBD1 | CSARGRQGITEAFF | TGCAGCGCGCGAGGGAGACAGGGGATCACTGAAGCTTTCTTT
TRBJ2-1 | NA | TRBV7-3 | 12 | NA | CASSLGGGEQFF | TGTGCCAGCAGCTTAGGGGGCGGTGAGCAGTTCTTC
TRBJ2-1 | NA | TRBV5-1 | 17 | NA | CASSFRGSLSTYNEQFF | TGCGCCAGCAGCTTTCGGGGCAGCCTTTCAACCTACAATGAGCAGTTCTTC
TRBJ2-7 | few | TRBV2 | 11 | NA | CASSRDYEQYF | TGTGCCAGCAGCCGGGACTACGAGCAGTACTTC
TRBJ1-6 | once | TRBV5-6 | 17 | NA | CASSPKNRDSKREPLHF | TGTGCCAGCAGCCCAAAAAACCGGGACTCAAAGCGGGAACCCCTCCACTTT
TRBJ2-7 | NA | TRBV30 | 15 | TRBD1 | CAWSGGTGGPYEQYF | TGTGCCTGGAGTGGGGGGACAGGGGGACCCTACGAGCAGTACTTC
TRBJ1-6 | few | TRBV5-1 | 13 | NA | CASGGEEDSPLHF | TGCGCTAGCGGGGGGGAAGAGGATTCACCCCTCCACTTT
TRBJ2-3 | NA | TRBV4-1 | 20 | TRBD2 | CASSQLGLAGGRTNTDTQYF | TGCGCCAGCAGCCAACTGGGACTAGCGGGGGGCCGTACCAACACAGATACGCAGTATTTT
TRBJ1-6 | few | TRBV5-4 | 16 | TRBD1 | CASSLVTGTVDSPLHF | TGTGCCAGCAGCCTGGTGACAGGGACGGTCGATTCACCCCTCCACTTT
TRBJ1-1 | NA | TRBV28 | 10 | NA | CASGRGEAFF | TGTGCCAGCGGCCGGGGTGAAGCTTTCTTT
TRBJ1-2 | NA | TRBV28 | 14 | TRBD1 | CASSSSQGALITTF | TGTGCCAGCAGTTCTTCTCAGGGGGCCCTTATCACCACCTTC
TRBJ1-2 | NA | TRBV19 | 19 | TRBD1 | CASSMNLWGQEPFNYGYTF | TGTGCCAGTAGTATGAATTTGTGGGGACAGGAACCGTTTAACTATGGCTACACCTTC
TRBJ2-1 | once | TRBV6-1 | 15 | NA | CASSEARSRAGEQFF | TGTGCCAGCAGTGAAGCTAGAAGTAGGGCGGGAGAGCAGTTCTTC
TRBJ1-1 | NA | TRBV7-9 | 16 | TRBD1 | CASSVSSGGGKTEAFF | TGTGCCAGCAGCGTCTCCTCAGGGGGCGGAAAAACTGAAGCTTTCTTT
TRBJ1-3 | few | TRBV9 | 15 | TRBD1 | CASTPTGVHCRTIYF | TGTGCCAGCACCCCAACAGGGGTTCATTGCAGGACCATATATTTT
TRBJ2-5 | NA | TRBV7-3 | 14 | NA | CASSLSGLQETQYF | TGTGCCAGCAGCTTGTCGGGGCTGCAAGAGACCCAGTACTTC
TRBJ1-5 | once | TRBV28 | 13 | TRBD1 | CASRTGGYEPQHF | TGTGCCAGCAGGACAGGGGGCTATGAGCCCCAGCATTTT
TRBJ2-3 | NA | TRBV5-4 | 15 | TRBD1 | CASSPIGGLTDTQYF | TGTGCCAGCAGCCCTATAGGGGGCCTAACAGATACGCAGTATTTT
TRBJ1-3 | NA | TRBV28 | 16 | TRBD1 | CASSLGGQASGNTIYF | TGTGCCAGCAGTTTGGGGGGACAGGCCTCTGGAAACACCATATATTTT
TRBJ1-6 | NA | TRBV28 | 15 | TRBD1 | CASSSGQGWNSPLHF | TGTGCCAGCAGTTCCGGACAGGGCTGGAATTCACCCCTCCACTTT
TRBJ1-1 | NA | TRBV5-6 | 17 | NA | CASSPPPGWVMNTEAFF | TGTGCCAGCAGCCCCCCTCCAGGCTGGGTTATGAACACTGAAGCTTTCTTT
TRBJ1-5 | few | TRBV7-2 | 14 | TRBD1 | CASSLTGLNQPQHF | TGTGCCAGCAGCTTGACAGGGCTGAATCAGCCCCAGCATTTT
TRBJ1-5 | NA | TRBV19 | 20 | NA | CASSIDQGRQGHYSNQPQHF | TGTGCCAGTAGTATAGATCAGGGGAGGCAGGGCCATTATAGCAATCAGCCCCAGCATTTT
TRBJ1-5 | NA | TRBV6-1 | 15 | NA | CASSPLVTGNQPQHF | TGTGCCAGCAGTCCACTAGTGACAGGCAATCAGCCCCAGCATTTT
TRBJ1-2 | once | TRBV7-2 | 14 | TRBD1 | CASSATGAPYGYTF | TGTGCCAGCAGCGCAACAGGGGCCCCCTATGGCTACACCTTC
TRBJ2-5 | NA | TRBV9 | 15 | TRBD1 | CASSVSTGGQETQYF | TGTGCCAGCAGCGTTAGCACAGGGGGCCAAGAGACCCAGTACTTC
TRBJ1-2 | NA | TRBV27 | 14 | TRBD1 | CASSTGQGGYGYTF | TGTGCCAGCAGTACCGGACAGGGCGGGTATGGCTACACCTTC
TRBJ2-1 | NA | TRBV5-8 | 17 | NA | CASSDISQWAVNNEQFF | TGTGCCAGCAGCGACATCTCCCAATGGGCGGTAAACAATGAGCAGTTCTTC
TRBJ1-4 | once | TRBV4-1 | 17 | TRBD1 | CASSQEGQGKANEKLFF | TGCGCCAGCAGCCAAGAAGGACAGGGGAAGGCTAATGAAAAACTGTTTTTT
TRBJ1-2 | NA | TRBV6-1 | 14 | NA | CASSGGGSFYGYTF | TGTGCCAGCAGTGGAGGGGGGTCGTTCTATGGCTACACCTTC
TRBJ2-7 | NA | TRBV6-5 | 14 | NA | CASSYSWQAYEQYF | TGTGCCAGCAGTTACTCGTGGCAGGCCTACGAGCAGTACTTC
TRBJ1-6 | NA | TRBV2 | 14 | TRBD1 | CASSEYRGRSPLHF | TGTGCCAGCAGTGAGTACAGGGGGCGATCACCCCTCCACTTT
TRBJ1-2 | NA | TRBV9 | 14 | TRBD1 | CASSPGQGDYGYTF | TGTGCCAGCAGCCCAGGACAGGGAGATTATGGCTACACCTTC
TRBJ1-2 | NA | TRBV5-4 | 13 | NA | CASSQDSLYGYTF | TGTGCCAGCAGTCAGGACAGCCTCTATGGCTACACCTTC
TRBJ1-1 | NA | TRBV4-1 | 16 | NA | CASSPPFRESSTEAFF | TGCGCCAGCAGCCCCCCCTTCAGGGAATCAAGCACTGAAGCTTTCTTT
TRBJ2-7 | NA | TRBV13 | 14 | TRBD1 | CASSDYRGLNEQYF | TGTGCCAGCAGCGACTACAGGGGGCTCAACGAGCAGTACTTC
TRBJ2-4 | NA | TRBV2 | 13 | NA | CAIRRPTHGIQYF | TGTGCCATCCGAAGGCCCACTCATGGGATTCAGTACTTC
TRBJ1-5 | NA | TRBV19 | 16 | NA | CASKTHTEYSNQPQHF | TGTGCCAGTAAGACACATACAGAGTATAGCAATCAGCCCCAGCATTTT
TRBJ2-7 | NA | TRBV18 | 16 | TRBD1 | CASSPATGTGGYEQYF | TGTGCCAGCTCACCCGCAACCGGGACAGGGGGATACGAGCAGTACTTC